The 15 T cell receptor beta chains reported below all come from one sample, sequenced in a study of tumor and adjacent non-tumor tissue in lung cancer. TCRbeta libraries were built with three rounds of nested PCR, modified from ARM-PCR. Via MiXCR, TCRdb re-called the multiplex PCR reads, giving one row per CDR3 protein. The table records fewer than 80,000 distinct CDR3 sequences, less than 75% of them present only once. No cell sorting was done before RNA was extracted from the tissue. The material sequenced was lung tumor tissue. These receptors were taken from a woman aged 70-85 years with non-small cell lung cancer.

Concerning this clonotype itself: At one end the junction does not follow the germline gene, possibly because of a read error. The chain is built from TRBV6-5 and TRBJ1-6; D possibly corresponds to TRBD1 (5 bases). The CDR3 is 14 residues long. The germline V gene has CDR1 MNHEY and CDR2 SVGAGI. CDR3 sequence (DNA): TGTGCCAGTAATAGACAGCGCAATAATTCATCCCTCCACTTT. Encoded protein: CASNRQRNNSSLHF.

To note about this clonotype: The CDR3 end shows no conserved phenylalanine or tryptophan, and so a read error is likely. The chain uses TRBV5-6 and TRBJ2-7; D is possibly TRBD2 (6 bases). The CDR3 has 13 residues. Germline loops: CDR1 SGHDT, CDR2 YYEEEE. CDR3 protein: CAGSLGLRGEQYS. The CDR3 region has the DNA TGTGCCGGCAGCTTGGGACTCAGAGGCGAGCAGTACTCC.

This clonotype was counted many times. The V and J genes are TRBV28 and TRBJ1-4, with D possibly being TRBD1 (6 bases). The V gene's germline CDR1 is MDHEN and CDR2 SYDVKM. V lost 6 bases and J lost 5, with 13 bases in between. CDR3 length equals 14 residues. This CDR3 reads CASSLDRSNEKLFF. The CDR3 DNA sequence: TGTGCCAGCAGCCTTGACAGGAGCAATGAAAAACTGTTTTTT.

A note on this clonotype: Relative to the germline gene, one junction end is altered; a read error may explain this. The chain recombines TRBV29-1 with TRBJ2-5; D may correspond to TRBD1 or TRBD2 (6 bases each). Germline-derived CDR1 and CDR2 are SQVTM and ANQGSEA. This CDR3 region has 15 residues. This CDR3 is CSAGPRGAYQETHYF. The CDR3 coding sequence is TGCAGCGCCGGACCTAGGGGGGCGTACCAAGAGACCCATTACTTC.

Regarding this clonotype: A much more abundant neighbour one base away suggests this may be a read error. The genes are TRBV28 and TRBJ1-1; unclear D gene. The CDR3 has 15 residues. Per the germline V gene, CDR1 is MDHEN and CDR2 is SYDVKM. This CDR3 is CASSIADPGNTDAFF. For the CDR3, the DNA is TGTGCCAGCAGCATTGCGGACCCCGGGAACACTGACGCTTTCTTT.

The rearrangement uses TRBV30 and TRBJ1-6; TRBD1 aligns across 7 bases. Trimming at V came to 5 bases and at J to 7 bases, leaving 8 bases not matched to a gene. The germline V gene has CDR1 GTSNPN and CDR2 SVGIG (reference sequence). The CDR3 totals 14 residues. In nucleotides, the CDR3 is TGTGCCTGGTGTAGACAGGGAGGAAATTCACCCCTCCACTTT. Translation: CAWCRQGGNSPLHF. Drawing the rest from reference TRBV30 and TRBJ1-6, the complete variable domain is SQTIHQWPATLVQPVGSPLSLECTVEGTSNPNLYWYRQAAGRGLQLLFYSVGIGQISSEVPQNLSASRPQDRQFILSSKKLLLSDSGFYLCAWCRQGGNSPLHFGNGTRLTVT.

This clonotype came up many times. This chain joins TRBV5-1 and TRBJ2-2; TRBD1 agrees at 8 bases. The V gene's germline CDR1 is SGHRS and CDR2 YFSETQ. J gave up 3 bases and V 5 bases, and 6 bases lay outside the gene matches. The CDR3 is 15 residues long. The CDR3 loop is CASRSTGVDTGELFF. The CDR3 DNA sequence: TGCGCCAGCAGATCGACAGGGGTAGACACCGGGGAGCTGTTTTTT.

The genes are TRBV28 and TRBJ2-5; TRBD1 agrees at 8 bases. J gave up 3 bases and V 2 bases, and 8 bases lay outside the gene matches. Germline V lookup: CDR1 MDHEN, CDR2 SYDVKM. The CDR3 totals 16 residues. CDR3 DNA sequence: TGTGCCAGCAGTTTACGGCAGGGGGCGCTTGAAGAGACCCAGTACTTC. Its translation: CASSLRQGALEETQYF.

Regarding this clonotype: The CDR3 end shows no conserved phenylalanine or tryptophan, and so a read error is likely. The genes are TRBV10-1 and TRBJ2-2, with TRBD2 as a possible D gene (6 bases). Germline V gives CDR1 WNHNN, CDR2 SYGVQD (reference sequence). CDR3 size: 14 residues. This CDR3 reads CASSVAVVAGELFL. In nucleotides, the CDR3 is TGCGCCAGCAGCGTAGCGGTAGTCGCCGGAGAGCTGTTTCTT.

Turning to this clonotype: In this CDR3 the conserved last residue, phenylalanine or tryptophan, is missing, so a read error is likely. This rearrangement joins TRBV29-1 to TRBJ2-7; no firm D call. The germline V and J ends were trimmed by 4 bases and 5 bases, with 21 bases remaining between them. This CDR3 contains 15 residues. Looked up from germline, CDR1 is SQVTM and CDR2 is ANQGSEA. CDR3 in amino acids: CSVGDHDSPGDEQYY. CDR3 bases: TGCAGCGTTGGAGATCATGATTCGCCGGGTGACGAGCAGTACTAC.

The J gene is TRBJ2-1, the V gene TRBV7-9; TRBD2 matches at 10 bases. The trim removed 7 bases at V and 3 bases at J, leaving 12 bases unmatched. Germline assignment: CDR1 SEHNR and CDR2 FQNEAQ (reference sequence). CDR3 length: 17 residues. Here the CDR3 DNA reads TGTGCCAGCATCAATCTAGCGGGAGTGTCCCTCTACAATGAGCAGTTCTTC. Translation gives CASINLAGVSLYNEQFF. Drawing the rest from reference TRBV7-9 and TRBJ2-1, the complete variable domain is DTGVSQNPRHKITKRGQNVTFRCDPISEHNRLYWYRQTLGQGPEFLTYFQNEAQLEKSRLLSDRFSAERPKGSFSTLEIQRTEQGDSAMYLCASINLAGVSLYNEQFFGPGTRLTVL.

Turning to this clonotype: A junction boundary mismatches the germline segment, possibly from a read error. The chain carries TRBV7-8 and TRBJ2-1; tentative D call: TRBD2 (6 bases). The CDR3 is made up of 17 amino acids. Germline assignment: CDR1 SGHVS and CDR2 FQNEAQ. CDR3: CASSLRCAGLSYNKQFF. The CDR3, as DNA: TGTGCCAGCAGCTTAAGGTGTGCGGGACTCTCCTACAATAAGCAGTTCTTC.

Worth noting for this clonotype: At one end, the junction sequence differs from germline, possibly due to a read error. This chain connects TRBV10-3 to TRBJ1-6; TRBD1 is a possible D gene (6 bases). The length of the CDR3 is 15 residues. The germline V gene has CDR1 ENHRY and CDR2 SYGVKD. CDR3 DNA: TGTGCCACCGGACGACATGGGGACAATAATTCACCCCTCCGCTTT. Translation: CATGRHGDNNSPLRF.

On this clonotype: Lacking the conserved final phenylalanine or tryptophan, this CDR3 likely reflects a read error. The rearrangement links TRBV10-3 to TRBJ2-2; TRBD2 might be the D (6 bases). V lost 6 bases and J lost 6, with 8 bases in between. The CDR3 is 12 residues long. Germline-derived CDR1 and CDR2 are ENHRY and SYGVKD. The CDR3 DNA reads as TGTGCCATCAGGAGACTAGCCGGGGAGCTGTTTTCT. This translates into CAIRRLAGELFS.

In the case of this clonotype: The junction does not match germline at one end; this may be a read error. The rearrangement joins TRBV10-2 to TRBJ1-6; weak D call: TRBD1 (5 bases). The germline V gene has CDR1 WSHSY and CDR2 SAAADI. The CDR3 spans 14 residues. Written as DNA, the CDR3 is TGCGTCAGCAATGCTTGGCAGGGAAACCCACGCCTCCACTTT. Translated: CVSNAWQGNPRLHF.